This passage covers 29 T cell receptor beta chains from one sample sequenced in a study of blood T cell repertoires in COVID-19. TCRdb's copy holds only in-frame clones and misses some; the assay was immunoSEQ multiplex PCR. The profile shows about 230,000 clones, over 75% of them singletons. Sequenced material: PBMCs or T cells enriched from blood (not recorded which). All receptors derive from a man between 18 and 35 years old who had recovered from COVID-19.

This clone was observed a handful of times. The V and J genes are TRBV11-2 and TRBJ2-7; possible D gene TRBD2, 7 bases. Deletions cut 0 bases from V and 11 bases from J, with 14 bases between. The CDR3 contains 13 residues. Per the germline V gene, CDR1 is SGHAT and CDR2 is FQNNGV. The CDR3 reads CASSLEGGRGKYF. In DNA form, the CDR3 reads TGTGCCAGCAGCTTAGAAGGGGGGAGGGGCAAGTACTTC.

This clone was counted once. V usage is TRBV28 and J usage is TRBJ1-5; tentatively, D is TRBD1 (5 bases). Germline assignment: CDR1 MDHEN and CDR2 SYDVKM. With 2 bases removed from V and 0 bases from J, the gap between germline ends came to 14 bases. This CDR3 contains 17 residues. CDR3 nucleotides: TGTGCCAGCAGTTTAGGGGTAGCCAGGGATAGCAATCAGCCCCAGCATTTT. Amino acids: CASSLGVARDSNQPQHF.

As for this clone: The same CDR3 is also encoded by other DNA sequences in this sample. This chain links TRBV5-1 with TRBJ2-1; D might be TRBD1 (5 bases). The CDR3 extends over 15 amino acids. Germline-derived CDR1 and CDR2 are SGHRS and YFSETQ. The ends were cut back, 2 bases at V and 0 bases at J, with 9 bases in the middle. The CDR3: CASSLGAPSYNEQFF. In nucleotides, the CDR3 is TGCGCCAGCAGCTTAGGGGCCCCCTCCTACAATGAGCAGTTCTTC.

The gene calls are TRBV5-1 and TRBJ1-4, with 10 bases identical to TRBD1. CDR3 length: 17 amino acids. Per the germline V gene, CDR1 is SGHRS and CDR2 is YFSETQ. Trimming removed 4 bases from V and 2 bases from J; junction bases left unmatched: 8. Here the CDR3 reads CASSPGQGVHTNEKLFF. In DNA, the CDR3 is TGCGCCAGCAGCCCTGGACAGGGGGTGCATACTAATGAAAAACTGTTTTTT. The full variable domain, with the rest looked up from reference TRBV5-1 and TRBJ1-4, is KAGVTQTPRYLIKTRGQQVTLSCSPISGHRSVSWYQQTPGQGLQFLFEYFSETQRNKGNFPGRFSGRQFSNSRSEMNVSTLELGDSALYLCASSPGQGVHTNEKLFFGSGTQLSVL.

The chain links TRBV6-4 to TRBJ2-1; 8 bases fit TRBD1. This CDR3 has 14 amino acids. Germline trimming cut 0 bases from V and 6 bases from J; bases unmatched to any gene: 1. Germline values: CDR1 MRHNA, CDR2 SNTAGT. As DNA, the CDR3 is TGTGCCAGCAGTGACTCGACAGGGGTCAATGAGCAGTTCTTC. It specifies CASSDSTGVNEQFF.

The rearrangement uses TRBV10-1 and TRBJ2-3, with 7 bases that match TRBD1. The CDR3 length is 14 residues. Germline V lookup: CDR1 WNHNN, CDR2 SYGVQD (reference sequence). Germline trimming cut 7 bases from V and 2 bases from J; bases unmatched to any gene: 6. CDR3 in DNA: TGCGCCAGCAAGGAAGGACAGGCCACAGATACGCAGTATTTT. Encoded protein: CASKEGQATDTQYF.

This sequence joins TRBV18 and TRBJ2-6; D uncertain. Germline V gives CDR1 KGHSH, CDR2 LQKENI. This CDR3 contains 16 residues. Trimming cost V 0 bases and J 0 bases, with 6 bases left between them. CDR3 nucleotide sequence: TGTGCCAGCTCACCACCCTCTCTCTCTGGGGCCAACGTCCTGACTTTC. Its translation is CASSPPSLSGANVLTF. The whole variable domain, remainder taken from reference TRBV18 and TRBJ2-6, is NAGVMQNPRHLVRRRGQEARLRCSPMKGHSHVYWYRQLPEEGLKFMVYLQKENIIDESGMPKERFSAEFPKEGPSILRIQQVVRGDSAAYFCASSPPSLSGANVLTFGAGSRLTVL.

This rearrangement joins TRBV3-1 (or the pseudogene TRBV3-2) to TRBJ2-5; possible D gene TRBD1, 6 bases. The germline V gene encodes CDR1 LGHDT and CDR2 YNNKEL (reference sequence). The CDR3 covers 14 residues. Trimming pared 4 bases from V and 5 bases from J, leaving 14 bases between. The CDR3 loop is CASSLRSQGETQYF. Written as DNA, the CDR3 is TGTGCCAGCAGCCTCCGATCCCAGGGGGAGACCCAGTACTTC.

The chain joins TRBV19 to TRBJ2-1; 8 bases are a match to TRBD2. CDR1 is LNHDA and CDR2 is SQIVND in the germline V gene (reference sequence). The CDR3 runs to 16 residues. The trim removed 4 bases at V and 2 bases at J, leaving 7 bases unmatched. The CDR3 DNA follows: TGTGCCAGTAGTACCCCGGGAGGGCAGACCTACAATGAGCAGTTCTTC. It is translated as CASSTPGGQTYNEQFF.

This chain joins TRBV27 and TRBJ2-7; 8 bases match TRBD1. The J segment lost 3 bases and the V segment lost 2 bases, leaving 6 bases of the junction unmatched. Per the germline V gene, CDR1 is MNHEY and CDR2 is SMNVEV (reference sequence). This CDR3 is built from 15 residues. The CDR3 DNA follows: TGTGCCAGCAGTTTACGAGGGACAGGTTTCTACGAGCAGTACTTC. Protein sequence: CASSLRGTGFYEQYF.

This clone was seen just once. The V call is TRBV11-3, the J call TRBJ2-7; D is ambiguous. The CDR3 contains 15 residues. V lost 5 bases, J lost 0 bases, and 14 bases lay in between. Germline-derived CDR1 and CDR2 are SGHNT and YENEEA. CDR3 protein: CASSAGRGLSYEQYF. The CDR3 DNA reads TGTGCCAGCAGCGCTGGCCGCGGCCTCTCCTACGAGCAGTACTTC.

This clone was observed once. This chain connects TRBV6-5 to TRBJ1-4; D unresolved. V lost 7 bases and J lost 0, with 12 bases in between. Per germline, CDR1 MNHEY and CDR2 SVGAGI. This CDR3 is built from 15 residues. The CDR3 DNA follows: TGTGCCAGCACACCGGGGATTTCAACTAATGAAAAACTGTTTTTT. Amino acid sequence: CASTPGISTNEKLFF.

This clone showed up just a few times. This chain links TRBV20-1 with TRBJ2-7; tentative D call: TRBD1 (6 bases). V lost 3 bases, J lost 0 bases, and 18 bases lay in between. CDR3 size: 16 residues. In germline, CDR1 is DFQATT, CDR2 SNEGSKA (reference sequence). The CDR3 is CSASGVPDRSSYEQYF. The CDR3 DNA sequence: TGCAGTGCTAGTGGGGTCCCTGACAGGAGCTCCTACGAGCAGTACTTC.

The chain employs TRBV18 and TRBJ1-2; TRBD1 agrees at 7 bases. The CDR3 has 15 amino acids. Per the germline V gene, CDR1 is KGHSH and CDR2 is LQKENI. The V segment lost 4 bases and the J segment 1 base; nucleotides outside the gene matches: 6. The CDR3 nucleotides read TGTGCCAGCTCACGGGAAGGGGGCAGTAACTATGGCTACACCTTC. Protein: CASSREGGSNYGYTF. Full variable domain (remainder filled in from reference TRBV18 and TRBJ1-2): NAGVMQNPRHLVRRRGQEARLRCSPMKGHSHVYWYRQLPEEGLKFMVYLQKENIIDESGMPKERFSAEFPKEGPSILRIQQVVRGDSAAYFCASSREGGSNYGYTFGSGTRLTVV.

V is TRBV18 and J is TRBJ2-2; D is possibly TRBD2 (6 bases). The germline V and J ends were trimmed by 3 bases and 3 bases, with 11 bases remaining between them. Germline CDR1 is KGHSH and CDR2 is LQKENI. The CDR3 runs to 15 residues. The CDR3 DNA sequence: TGTGCCAGCTCACCCGCCGGGGGACACACCGGGGAGCTGTTTTTT. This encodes CASSPAGGHTGELFF.

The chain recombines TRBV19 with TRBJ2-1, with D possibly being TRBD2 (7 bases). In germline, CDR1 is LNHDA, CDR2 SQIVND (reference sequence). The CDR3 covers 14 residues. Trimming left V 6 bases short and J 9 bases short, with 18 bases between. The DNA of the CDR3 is TGTGCCAGTAGATTGGAGGGGGGGGCTGCTGAGCAGTTCTTC. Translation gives CASRLEGGAAEQFF.

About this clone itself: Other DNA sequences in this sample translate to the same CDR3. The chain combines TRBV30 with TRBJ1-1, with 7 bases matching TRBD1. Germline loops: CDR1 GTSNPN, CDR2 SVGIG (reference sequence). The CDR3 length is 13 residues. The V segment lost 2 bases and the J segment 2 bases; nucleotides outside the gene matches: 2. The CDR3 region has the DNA TGTGCCTGGAGTCGGGACAGTAACACTGAAGCTTTCTTT. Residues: CAWSRDSNTEAFF. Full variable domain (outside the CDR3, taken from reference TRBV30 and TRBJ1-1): SQTIHQWPATLVQPVGSPLSLECTVEGTSNPNLYWYRQAAGRGLQLLFYSVGIGQISSEVPQNLSASRPQDRQFILSSKKLLLSDSGFYLCAWSRDSNTEAFFGQGTRLTVV.

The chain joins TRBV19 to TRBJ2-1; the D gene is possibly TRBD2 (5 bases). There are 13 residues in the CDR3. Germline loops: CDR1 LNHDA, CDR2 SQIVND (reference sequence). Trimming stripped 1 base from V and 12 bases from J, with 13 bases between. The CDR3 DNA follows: TGTGCCAGTAGTATAGGTTCTGTAGAGGGGCAGTTCTTC. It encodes CASSIGSVEGQFF. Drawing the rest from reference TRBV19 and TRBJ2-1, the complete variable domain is DGGITQSPKYLFRKEGQNVTLSCEQNLNHDAMYWYRQDPGQGLRLIYYSQIVNDFQKGDIAEGYSVSREKKESFPLTVTSAQKNPTAFYLCASSIGSVEGQFFGPGTRLTVL.

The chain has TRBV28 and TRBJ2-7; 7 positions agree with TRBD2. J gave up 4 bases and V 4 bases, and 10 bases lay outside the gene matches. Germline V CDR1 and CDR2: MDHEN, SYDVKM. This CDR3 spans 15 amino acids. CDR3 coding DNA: TGTGCCAGCAGTTCTCCTCGCGGGACTAAGTACGAGCAGTACTTC. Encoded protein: CASSSPRGTKYEQYF.

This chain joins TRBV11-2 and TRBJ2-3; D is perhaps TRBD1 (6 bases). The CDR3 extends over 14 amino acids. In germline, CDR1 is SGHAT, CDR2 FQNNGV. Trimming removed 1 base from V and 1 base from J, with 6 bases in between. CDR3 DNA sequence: TGTGCCAGCAGCTTAGCAGGGGGCACAGATACGCAGTATTTT. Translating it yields CASSLAGGTDTQYF.

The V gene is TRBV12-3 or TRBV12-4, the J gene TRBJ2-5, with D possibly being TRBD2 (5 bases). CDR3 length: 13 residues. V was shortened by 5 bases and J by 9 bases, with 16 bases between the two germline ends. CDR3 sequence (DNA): TGTGCCAGCAGTCCCTCCCCTAGCTCGTCCCAGTACTTC. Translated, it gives CASSPSPSSSQYF.

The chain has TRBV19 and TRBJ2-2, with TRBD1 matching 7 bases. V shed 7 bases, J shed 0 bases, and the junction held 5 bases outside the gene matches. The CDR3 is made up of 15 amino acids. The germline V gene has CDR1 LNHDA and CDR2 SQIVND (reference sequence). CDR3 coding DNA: TGTGCCAGTACCTCCGGGACAGCGAACACCGGGGAGCTGTTTTTT. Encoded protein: CASTSGTANTGELFF.

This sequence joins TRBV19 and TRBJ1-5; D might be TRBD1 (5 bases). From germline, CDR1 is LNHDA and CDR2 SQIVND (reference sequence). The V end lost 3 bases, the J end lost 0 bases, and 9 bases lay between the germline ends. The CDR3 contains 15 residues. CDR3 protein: CASSMDIDSNQPQHF. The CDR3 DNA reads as TGTGCCAGTAGTATGGACATCGATAGCAATCAGCCCCAGCATTTT.

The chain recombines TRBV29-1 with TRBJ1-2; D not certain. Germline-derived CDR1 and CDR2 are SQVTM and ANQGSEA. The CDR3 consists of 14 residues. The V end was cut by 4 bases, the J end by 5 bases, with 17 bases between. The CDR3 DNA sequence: TGCAGCGTTGTCAATGCGGTGCTTGGGTATGGCTACACCTTC. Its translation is CSVVNAVLGYGYTF.

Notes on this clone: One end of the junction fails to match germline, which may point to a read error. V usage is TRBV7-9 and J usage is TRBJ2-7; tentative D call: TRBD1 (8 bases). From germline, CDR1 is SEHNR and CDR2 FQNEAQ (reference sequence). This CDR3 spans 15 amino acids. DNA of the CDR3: TGTGCCAGCAGCCTAGCGGTGGGACAGGTCGACGAGCAGTACTTC. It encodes CASSLAVGQVDEQYF.

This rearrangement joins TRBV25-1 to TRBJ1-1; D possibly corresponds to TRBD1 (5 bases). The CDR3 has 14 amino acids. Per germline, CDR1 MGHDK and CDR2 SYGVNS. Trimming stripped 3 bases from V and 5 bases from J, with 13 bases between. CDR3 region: CASSEGGWGTEAFF. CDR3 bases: TGTGCCAGCAGTGAGGGGGGGTGGGGGACTGAAGCTTTCTTT.

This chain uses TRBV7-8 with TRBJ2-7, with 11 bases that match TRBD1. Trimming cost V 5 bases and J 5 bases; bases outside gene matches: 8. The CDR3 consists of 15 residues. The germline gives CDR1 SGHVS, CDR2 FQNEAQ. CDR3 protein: CASSSMGQGVNEQYF. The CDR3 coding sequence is TGTGCCAGCAGCAGTATGGGACAGGGGGTTAACGAGCAGTACTTC.

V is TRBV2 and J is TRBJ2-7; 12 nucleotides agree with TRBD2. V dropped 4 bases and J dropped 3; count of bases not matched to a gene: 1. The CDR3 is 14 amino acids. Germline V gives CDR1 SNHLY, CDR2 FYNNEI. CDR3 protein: CASSGLAGDYEQYF. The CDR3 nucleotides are TGTGCCAGCAGTGGACTAGCGGGGGACTACGAGCAGTACTTC.

This chain's CDR3 is CASRPLTGTYTF. The CDR3 DNA reads TGTGCCAGCAGGCCGCTTACAGGGACCTACACCTTC. J is TRBJ1-2 and V is TRBV21-1; no check of the table's D call, TRBD1, against the DNA was made. TRBV21-1 is a listed pseudogene. The CDR3 contains 12 residues.